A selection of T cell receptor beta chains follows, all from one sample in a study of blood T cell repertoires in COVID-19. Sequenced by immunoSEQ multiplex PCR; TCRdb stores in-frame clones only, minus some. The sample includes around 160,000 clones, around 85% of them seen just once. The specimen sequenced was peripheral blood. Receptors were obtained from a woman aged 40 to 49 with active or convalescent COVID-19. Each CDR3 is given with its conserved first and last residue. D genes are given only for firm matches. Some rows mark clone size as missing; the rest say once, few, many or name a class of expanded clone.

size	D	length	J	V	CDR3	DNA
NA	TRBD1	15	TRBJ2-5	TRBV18	CASSSTGGKGETQYF	TGTGCCAGCTCATCGACAGGGGGTAAAGGGGAGACCCAGTACTTC
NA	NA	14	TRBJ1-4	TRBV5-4	CASSLVEVPRKLFF	TGTGCCAGCAGCTTGGTGGAGGTGCCGAGGAAACTGTTTTTT
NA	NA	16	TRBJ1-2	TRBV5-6	CASSLAELPGGYGYTF	TGTGCCAGCAGCTTGGCCGAGTTGCCCGGGGGCTATGGCTACACCTTC
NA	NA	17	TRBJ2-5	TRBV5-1	CASSSFGQASRGETQYF	TGCGCCAGCAGCTCCTTCGGACAGGCGAGCCGGGGGGAGACCCAGTACTTC
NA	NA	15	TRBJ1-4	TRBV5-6	CASSRGPAINEKLFF	TGTGCCAGCAGCCGAGGGCCAGCGATCAATGAAAAACTGTTTTTT
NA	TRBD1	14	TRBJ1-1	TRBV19	CASSADRGGTEAFF	TGTGCCAGTAGTGCCGACAGGGGTGGCACTGAAGCTTTCTTT
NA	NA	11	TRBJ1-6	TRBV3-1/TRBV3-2	CASSRGGPLHF	TGTGCCAGCAGCCGGGGGGGGCCCCTCCACTTT
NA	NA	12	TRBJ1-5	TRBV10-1	CASSEPNQPQHF	TGCGCCAGCAGTGAGCCGAATCAGCCCCAGCATTTT
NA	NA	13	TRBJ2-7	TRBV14	CASSQAGTYEQYF	TGTGCCAGCAGCCAGGCCGGGACCTACGAGCAGTACTTC
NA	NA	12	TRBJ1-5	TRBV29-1	CSAREGNQPQHF	TGCAGCGCCAGGGAGGGCAATCAGCCCCAGCATTTT
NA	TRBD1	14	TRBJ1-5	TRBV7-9	CASSLTGVFAPQHF	TGTGCCAGCAGCTTGACAGGGGTCTTTGCGCCCCAGCATTTT
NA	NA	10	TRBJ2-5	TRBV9	CASAGETQYF	TGTGCCAGCGCGGGAGAGACCCAGTACTTC
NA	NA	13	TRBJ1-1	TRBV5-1	CASSSGWDTEAFF	TGCGCCAGCAGCTCAGGGTGGGACACTGAAGCTTTCTTT
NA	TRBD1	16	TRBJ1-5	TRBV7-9	CASSSTGKGADQPQHF	TGTGCCAGCAGCTCAACCGGGAAGGGGGCGGATCAGCCCCAGCATTTT
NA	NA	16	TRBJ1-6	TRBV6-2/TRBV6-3	CASSQGWVRGNSPLHF	TGTGCCAGCAGTCAAGGATGGGTCCGGGGGAATTCACCCCTCCACTTT
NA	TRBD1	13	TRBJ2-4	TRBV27	CASSLIGQGGEYF	TGTGCCAGCAGTCTTATTGGACAGGGGGGGGAGTACTTC
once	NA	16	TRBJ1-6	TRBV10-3	CAISSDLTGRGSPLHF	TGTGCCATCAGTAGCGATCTCACAGGGAGGGGTTCACCCCTCCACTTT
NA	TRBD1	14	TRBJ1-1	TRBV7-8	CASSLTGGAAEAFF	TGTGCCAGCAGCTTAACAGGGGGCGCCGCTGAAGCTTTCTTT
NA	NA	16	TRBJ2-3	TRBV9	CASSSQSGEAGDTQYF	TGTGCCAGCAGCTCACAGTCGGGGGAGGCAGGGGATACGCAGTATTTT
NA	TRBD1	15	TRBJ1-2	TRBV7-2	CASSLKDRANYGYTF	TGTGCCAGCAGCTTAAAGGACAGGGCTAACTATGGCTACACCTTC
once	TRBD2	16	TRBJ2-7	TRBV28	CASSPLGSGHSYEQYF	TGTGCCAGCAGCCCTCTTGGTAGCGGGCACTCCTACGAGCAGTACTTC
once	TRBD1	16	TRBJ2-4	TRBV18	CASSPFLASQGDIQYF	TGTGCCAGCTCACCATTTTTAGCGTCGCAGGGGGACATTCAGTACTTC
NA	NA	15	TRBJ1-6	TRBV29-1	CSAQVQGGRNSPLHF	TGCAGCGCCCAGGTGCAGGGCGGCCGTAATTCACCCCTCCACTTT
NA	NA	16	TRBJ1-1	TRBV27	CASSPARTEYYTEAFF	TGTGCCAGCAGCCCCGCCCGGACAGAATACTACACTGAAGCTTTCTTT
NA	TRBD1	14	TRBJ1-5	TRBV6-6	CASNKEGGTQPQHF	TGTGCCAGCAACAAGGAAGGGGGCACTCAGCCCCAGCATTTT
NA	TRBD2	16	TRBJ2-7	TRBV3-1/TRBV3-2	CASSQRGATMHDEQYF	TGTGCCAGCAGCCAGCGGGGGGCAACAATGCATGACGAGCAGTACTTC
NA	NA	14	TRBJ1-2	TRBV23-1	CASSHRDTDYGYTF	TGCGCCAGCAGTCATAGGGACACCGACTATGGCTACACCTTC